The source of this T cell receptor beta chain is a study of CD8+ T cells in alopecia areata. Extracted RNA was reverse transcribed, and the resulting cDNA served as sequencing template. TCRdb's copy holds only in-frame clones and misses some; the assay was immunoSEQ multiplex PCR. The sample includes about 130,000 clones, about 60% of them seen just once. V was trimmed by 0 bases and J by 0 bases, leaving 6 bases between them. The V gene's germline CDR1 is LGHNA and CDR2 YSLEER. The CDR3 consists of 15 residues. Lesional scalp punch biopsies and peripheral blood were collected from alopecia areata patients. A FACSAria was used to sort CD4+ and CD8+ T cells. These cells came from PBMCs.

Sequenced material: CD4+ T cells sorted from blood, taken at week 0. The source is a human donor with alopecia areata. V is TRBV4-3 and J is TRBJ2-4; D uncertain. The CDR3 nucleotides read TGCGCCAGCAGCCAAGATGGGTTAGCCAAAAACATTCAGTACTTC. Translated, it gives CASSQDGLAKNIQYF.